Listed below are T cell receptor beta chains from one sample, sequenced in a study of CD8+ T cells in alopecia areata. Here immunoSEQ multiplex PCR was the method, and the copy in TCRdb shows in-frame clones only, minus some. The sample has some 200,000 clones, approximately 40% seen once. The source was CD4+ T cells sorted from blood, collected at roughly week 36, from a patient treated with tofacitinib. The receptors were sampled from a human donor with alopecia areata. CDR3s leave out the opening cysteine and the closing phenylalanine or tryptophan. Each record gives: V gene, CDR3 protein.

>TRBV5-1
ASSLGQPNEKLF
>TRBV7-2
ASSPEVIPRDGYT
>TRBV30
AWNPARTVKYEQY
>TRBV10-3
AISGGGPSYNEQF
>TRBV5-1
ASSLWDSYNEQF
>TRBV11-2
ASSLDYEQY
>TRBV9
ASSPSAGNTEAF
>TRBV30
AWSGGGLGEKLF
>TRBV9
ASSVEDEQF
>TRBV29-1
SVEDSGSSNEQF
>TRBV9
ASSVAGGSEQF
>TRBV4-1
ASSPREGTAQH